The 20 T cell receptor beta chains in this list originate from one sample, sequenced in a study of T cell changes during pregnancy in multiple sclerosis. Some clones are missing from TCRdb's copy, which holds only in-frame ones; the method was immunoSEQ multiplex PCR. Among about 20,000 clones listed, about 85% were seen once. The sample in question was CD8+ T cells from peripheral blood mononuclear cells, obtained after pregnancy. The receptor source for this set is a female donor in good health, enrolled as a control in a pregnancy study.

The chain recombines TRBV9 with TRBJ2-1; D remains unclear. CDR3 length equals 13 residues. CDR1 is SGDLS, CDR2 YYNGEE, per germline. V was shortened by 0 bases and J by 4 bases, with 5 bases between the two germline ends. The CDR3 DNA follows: TGTGCCAGCAGCGTAGGGCAGTACAATGAGCAGTTCTTC. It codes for CASSVGQYNEQFF.

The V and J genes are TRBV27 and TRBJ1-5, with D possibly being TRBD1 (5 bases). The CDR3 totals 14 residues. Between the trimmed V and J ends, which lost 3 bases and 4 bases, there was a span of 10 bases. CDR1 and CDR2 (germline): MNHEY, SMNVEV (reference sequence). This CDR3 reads CASSFGGRNQPQHF. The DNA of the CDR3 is TGTGCCAGCAGTTTCGGGGGAAGGAATCAGCCCCAGCATTTT.

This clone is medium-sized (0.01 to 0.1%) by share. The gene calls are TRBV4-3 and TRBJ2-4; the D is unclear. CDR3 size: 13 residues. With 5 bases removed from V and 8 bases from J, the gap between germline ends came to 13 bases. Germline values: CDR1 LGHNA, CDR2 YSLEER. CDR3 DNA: TGCGCCAGCAGCGGTGGCGAGGCGGACATTCAGTACTTC. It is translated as CASSGGEADIQYF.

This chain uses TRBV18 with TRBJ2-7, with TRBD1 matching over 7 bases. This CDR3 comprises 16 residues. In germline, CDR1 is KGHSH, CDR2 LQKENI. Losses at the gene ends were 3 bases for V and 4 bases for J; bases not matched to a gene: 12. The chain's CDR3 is CASSPGYGQVSYEQYF. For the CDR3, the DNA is TGTGCCAGCTCACCTGGGTATGGACAGGTGTCATACGAGCAGTACTTC.

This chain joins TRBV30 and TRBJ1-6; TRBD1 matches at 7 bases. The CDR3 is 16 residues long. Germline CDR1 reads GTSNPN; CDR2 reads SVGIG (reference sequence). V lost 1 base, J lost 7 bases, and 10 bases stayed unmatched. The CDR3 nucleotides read TGTGCCTGGAGTGAAATAGGGGGCGCTTCGAATTCACCCCTCCACTTT. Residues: CAWSEIGGASNSPLHF.

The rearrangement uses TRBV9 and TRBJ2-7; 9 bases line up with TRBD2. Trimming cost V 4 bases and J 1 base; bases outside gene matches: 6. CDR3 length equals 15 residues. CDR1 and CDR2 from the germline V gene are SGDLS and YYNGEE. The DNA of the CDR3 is TGTGCCAGCAGCTCCAGCCTAGCGGGGTCCTACGAGCAGTACTTC. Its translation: CASSSSLAGSYEQYF.

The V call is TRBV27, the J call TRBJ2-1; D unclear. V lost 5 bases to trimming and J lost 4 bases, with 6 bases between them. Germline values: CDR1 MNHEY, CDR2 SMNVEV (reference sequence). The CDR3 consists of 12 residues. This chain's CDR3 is CASSQRYNEQFF. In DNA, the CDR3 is TGTGCCAGCAGTCAGAGGTACAATGAGCAGTTCTTC.

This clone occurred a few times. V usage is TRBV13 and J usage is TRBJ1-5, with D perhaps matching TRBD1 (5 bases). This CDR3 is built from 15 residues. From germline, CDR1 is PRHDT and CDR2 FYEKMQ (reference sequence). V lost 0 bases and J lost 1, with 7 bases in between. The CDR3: CASSLGRGSNQPQHF. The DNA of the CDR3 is TGTGCCAGCAGCTTAGGCCGGGGGAGCAATCAGCCCCAGCATTTT.

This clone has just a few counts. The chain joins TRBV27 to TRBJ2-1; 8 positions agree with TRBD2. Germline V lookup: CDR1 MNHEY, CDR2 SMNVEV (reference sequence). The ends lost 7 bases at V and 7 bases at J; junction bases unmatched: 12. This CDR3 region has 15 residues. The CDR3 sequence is CASKNPPGGHNEQFF. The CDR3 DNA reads TGTGCCAGCAAAAATCCCCCGGGAGGGCATAATGAGCAGTTCTTC.

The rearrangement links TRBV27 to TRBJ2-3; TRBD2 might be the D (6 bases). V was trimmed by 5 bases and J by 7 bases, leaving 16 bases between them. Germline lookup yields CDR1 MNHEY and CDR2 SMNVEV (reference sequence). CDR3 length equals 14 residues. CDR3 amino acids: CASSTGTYLNTQYF. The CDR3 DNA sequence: TGTGCCAGCAGTACCGGGACTTACTTAAATACGCAGTATTTT.

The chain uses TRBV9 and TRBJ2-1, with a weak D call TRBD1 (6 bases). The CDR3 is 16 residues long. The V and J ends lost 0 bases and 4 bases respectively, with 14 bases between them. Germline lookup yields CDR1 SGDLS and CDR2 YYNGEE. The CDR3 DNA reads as TGTGCCAGCAGCGTAGGAGGTGTAGGGGGTTACAATGAGCAGTTCTTC. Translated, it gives CASSVGGVGGYNEQFF. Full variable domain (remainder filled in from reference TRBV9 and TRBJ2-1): DSGVTQTPKHLITATGQRVTLRCSPRSGDLSVYWYQQSLDQGLQFLIQYYNGEERAKGNILERFSAQQFPDLHSELNLSSLELGDSALYFCASSVGGVGGYNEQFFGPGTRLTVL.

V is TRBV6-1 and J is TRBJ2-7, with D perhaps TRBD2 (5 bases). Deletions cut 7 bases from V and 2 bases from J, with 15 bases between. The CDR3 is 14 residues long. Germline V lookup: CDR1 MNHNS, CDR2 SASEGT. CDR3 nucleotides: TGTGCCAGCAACAGCCACTCGAGGGCCTACGAGCAGTACTTC. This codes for CASNSHSRAYEQYF.

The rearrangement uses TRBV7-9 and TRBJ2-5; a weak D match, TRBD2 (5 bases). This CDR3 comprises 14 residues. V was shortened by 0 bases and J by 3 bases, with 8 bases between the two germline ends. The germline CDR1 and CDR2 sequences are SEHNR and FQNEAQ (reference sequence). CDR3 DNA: TGTGCCAGCAGCTTAGCGGGAGAGAAAGAGACCCAGTACTTC. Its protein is CASSLAGEKETQYF.

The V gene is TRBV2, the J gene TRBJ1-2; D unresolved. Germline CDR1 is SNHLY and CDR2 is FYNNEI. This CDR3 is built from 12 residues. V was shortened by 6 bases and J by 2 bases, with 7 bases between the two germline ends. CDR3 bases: TGTGCCAGCAGGTCGGTGAACTATGGCTACACCTTC. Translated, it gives CASRSVNYGYTF.

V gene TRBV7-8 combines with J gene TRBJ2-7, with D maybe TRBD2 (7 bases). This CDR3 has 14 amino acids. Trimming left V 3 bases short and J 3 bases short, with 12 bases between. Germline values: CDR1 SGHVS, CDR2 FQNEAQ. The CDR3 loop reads CASSFGGAIYEQYF. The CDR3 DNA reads TGTGCCAGCAGCTTTGGGGGGGCGATCTACGAGCAGTACTTC.

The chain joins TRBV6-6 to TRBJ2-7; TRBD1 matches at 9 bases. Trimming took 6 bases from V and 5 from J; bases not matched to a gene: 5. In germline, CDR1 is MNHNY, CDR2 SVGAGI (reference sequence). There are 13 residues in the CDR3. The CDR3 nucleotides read TGTGCCAGCAGCAGGGACAGGGTCCACGAGCAGTACTTC. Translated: CASSRDRVHEQYF.

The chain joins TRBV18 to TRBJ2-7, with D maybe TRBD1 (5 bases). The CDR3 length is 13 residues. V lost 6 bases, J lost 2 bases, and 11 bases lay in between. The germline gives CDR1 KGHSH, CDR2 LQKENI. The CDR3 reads CASSPRATYEQYF. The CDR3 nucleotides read TGTGCCAGCTCCCCCAGGGCGACCTACGAGCAGTACTTC.

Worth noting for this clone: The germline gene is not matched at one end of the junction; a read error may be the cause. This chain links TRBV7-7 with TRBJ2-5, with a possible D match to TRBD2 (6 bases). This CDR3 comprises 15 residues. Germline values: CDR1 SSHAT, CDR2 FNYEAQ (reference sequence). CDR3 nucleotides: TGTGCTAGCAGCAATAGCCCGGGGGTGAAAGAGACCCAGTACTTC. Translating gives CASSNSPGVKETQYF. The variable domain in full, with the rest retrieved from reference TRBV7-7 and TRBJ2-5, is GAGVSQSPRYKVTKRGQDVTLRCDPISSHATLYWYQQALGQGPEFLTYFNYEAQPDKSGLPSDRFSAERPEGSISTLTIQRTEQRDSAMYRCASSNSPGVKETQYFGPGTRLLVL.

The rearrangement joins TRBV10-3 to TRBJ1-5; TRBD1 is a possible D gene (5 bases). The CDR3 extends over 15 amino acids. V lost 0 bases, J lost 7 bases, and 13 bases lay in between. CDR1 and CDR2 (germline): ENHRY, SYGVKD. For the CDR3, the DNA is TGTGCCATCAGTGAGTCCGGGGGGGGTGTACAGCCCCAGCATTTT. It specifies CAISESGGGVQPQHF.

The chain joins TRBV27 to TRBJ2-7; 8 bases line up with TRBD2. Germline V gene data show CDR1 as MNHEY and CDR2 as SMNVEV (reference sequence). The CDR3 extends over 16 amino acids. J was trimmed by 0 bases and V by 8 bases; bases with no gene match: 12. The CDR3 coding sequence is TGTGCCAGCGAGGGGGAAGCGGCGGGGGGCTCCTACGAGCAGTACTTC. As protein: CASEGEAAGGSYEQYF.